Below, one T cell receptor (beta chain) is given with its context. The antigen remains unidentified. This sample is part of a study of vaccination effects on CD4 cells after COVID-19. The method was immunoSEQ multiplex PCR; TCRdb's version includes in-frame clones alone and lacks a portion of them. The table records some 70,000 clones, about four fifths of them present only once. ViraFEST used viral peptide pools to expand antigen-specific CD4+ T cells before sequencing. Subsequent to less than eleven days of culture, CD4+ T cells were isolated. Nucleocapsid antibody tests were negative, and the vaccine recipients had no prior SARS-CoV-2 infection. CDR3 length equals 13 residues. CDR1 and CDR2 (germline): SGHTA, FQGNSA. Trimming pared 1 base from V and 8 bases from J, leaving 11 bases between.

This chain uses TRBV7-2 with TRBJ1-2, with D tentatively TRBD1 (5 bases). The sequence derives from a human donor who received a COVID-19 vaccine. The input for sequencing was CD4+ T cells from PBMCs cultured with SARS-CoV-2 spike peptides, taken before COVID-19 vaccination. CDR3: CASSLVGHGGYTF. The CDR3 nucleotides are TGTGCCAGCAGCTTAGTGGGGCATGGCGGCTACACCTTC.